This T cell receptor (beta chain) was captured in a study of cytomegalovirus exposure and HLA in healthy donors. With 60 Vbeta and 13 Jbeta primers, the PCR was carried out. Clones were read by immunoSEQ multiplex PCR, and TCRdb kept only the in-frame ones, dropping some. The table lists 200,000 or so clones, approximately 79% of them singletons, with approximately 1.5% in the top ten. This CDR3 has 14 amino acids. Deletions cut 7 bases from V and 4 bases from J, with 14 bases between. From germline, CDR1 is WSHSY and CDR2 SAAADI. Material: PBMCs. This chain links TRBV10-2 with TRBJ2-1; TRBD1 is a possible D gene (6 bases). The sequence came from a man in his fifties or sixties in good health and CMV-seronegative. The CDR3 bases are TGCGCCAGCACCCCAGACAGGACATACAATGAGCAGTTCTTC. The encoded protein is CASTPDRTYNEQFF.